This T cell receptor (beta chain) is from a study of breast tumors, draining lymph nodes, adjacent tissues. Broader study findings: Tumor TCR diversity was below lymph nodes but above nontumor tissue. That most tumor T cells come from lymph nodes remained unproven.

From the multiplex PCR reads, TCRdb called clonotypes with MiXCR, one entry per CDR3 protein. The table lists about 15,000 distinct CDR3 sequences, roughly 55% of them singletons. The count of this clonotype is one. No antigen is known for it. The CDR3 totals 14 residues. Trimming left V 2 bases short and J 4 bases short, with 10 bases between. CDR1 is KGHDR, CDR2 SFDVKD, per germline. The sample was tumor-adjacent breast tissue. The receptor was isolated from a female donor with breast cancer. Some clones in this sample may be carry-over from other donors' samples. The chain is built from TRBV24-1 and TRBJ1-2; D uncertain. The CDR3 spells CATSDSAQIYGYTF. The DNA for the CDR3 is TGTGCCACCAGTGATTCGGCACAGATCTATGGCTACACCTTC.